This passage covers 29 T cell receptor beta chains from one sample sequenced in a study of blood T cell repertoires in COVID-19. Assay: immunoSEQ multiplex PCR; the TCRdb copy retains only in-frame clones and omits some. The data show more than 150,000 clones, under 90% seen once. The sample taken for sequencing was peripheral blood. These receptors originate from a human donor in a cohort sampled during active COVID-19.

Notes on this clone: A much larger clone lies a single base off, so this may be a read error. The V gene is TRBV7-9, the J gene TRBJ2-1; unclear D gene. The CDR3 consists of 14 residues. Germline values: CDR1 SEHNR, CDR2 FQNEAQ (reference sequence). The CDR3 DNA follows: TGTACCAGCAGTTACCACGGTCCGTCCAATGAGCAGTTCTTC. It translates to CTSSYHGPSNEQFF.

CDR3 nucleotides: TGTGCCTGGAGGGGGGACAGAAACAACTATGGCTACACCTTC. Translation gives CAWRGDRNNYGYTF. The chain couples TRBV30 to TRBJ1-2; TRBD1 matches at 7 bases. The CDR3 is made up of 14 amino acids. V lost 3 bases, J lost 2 bases, and 6 bases stayed unmatched. Germline V gives CDR1 GTSNPN, CDR2 SVGIG (reference sequence).

The rearrangement joins TRBV27 to TRBJ2-7; the D gene is possibly TRBD1 (5 bases). The length of the CDR3 is 19 residues. V was clipped by 1 base and J by 2 bases, with 24 bases between them. In germline, CDR1 is MNHEY, CDR2 SMNVEV (reference sequence). The CDR3 DNA follows: TGTGCCAGCAGTTTATTGGGCCCCAGCCCTGGGGCCGATCCCTACGAGCAGTACTTC. Translation gives CASSLLGPSPGADPYEQYF.

This clone was counted once. The chain has TRBV2 and TRBJ1-5, with D possibly TRBD1 on 5 matching bases. Germline-derived CDR1 and CDR2 are SNHLY and FYNNEI. The CDR3 consists of 13 residues. V lost 5 bases to trimming and J lost 11 bases, with 16 bases between them. As DNA, the CDR3 is TGTGCCAGCAGTAAGGTCCTTTCGGGGGCCCAGCATTTT. Encoded protein: CASSKVLSGAQHF.

The chain links TRBV7-8 to TRBJ2-2; a possible D gene is TRBD1 (5 bases). Deletions cut 3 bases from V and 3 bases from J, with 8 bases between. This CDR3 is built from 14 residues. Germline V lookup: CDR1 SGHVS, CDR2 FQNEAQ. The CDR3 is CASSFPGYTGELFF. As DNA, the CDR3 is TGTGCCAGCAGCTTCCCAGGGTACACCGGGGAGCTGTTTTTT.

The chain joins TRBV6-6 to TRBJ1-1; weak D call: TRBD1 (5 bases). Germline CDR1 and CDR2: MNHNY and SVGAGI (reference sequence). The V and J ends lost 0 bases and 0 bases respectively, with 11 bases between them. This CDR3 has 16 amino acids. The CDR3, as DNA: TGTGCCAGCAGTTACTCGACAGAGTATCTGAACACTGAAGCTTTCTTT. Residues: CASSYSTEYLNTEAFF.

The V gene is TRBV7-3, the J gene TRBJ2-1; TRBD1 aligns across 10 bases. CDR3 size: 15 residues. V was pared by 3 bases and J by 4 bases, with 3 bases of the junction left unmatched. Germline CDR1 is SGHTA and CDR2 is FQGTGA. Here the CDR3 reads CASSFGTGVYNEQFF. The CDR3 DNA follows: TGTGCCAGCAGCTTCGGGACAGGGGTATACAATGAGCAGTTCTTC. Looking up the rest from reference TRBV7-3 and TRBJ2-1 gives the full variable domain: GAGVSQTPSNKVTEKGKYVELRCDPISGHTALYWYRQSLGQGPEFLIYFQGTGAADDSGLPNDRFFAVRPEGSVSTLKIQRTERGDSAVYLCASSFGTGVYNEQFFGPGTRLTVL.

V and J are TRBV11-2 and TRBJ2-3; D remains ambiguous. Germline V gene data show CDR1 as SGHAT and CDR2 as FQNNGV. V gave up 3 bases and J gave up 1 base, with 8 bases separating them. The CDR3 consists of 14 residues. Written as DNA, the CDR3 is TGTGCCAGCAGCTTTGGGCTCCGCACAGATACGCAGTATTTT. This gives the protein CASSFGLRTDTQYF.

V usage is TRBV7-2 and J usage is TRBJ1-2, with TRBD1 matching 9 bases. The CDR3 totals 15 residues. The trim removed 4 bases at V and 4 bases at J, leaving 7 bases unmatched. Germline CDR1 is SGHTA and CDR2 is FQGNSA. The CDR3 here is CASSSSGTGSYGYTF. The CDR3 nucleotides are TGTGCCAGCAGCTCCTCCGGGACAGGGTCCTATGGCTACACCTTC.

This chain links TRBV9 with TRBJ1-2; D uncertain. The V end was cut by 3 bases, the J end by 8 bases, with 8 bases between. This CDR3 contains 11 residues. Germline CDR1 is SGDLS and CDR2 is YYNGEE. CDR3 amino acids: CASSDPGGYTF. The CDR3 DNA follows: TGTGCCAGCAGCGATCCGGGAGGCTACACCTTC. The full variable domain, with the rest looked up from reference TRBV9 and TRBJ1-2, is DSGVTQTPKHLITATGQRVTLRCSPRSGDLSVYWYQQSLDQGLQFLIQYYNGEERAKGNILERFSAQQFPDLHSELNLSSLELGDSALYFCASSDPGGYTFGSGTRLTVV.

This chain joins TRBV4-1 and TRBJ2-1; maybe TRBD1 (6 bases). This CDR3 has 18 residues. The V end lost 0 bases, the J end lost 0 bases, and 15 bases lay between the germline ends. Germline V lookup: CDR1 MGHRA, CDR2 YSYEKL. CDR3 coding DNA: TGCGCCAGCAGCCAAGAATTCCAGGGGTCTAGCTCCTACAATGAGCAGTTCTTC. This encodes CASSQEFQGSSSYNEQFF.

This clone was found once. This chain uses TRBV7-6 with TRBJ2-3, with D tentatively TRBD1 (5 bases). The germline V and J ends were trimmed by 1 base and 2 bases, with 10 bases remaining between them. Germline V gene sequence: CDR1 SGHVS, CDR2 FNYEAQ. The CDR3 has 15 residues. The CDR3 DNA is TGTGCCAGCAGCTTAGTAGCAGGGAACACAGATACGCAGTATTTT. Amino acid sequence: CASSLVAGNTDTQYF.

This clone was recorded once. The chain combines TRBV2 with TRBJ2-7, with TRBD1 identical over 7 bases. The CDR3 is made up of 15 amino acids. The germline gives CDR1 SNHLY, CDR2 FYNNEI. After removal of 4 bases from V and 3 bases from J, the junction contained 9 bases not matched to a gene. DNA of the CDR3: TGTGCCAGCAGTGGGACCGGGACAGCCTACTACGAGCAGTACTTC. It encodes CASSGTGTAYYEQYF. The variable domain in full, with the rest retrieved from reference TRBV2 and TRBJ2-7, is EPEVTQTPSHQVTQMGQEVILRCVPISNHLYFYWYRQILGQKVEFLVSFYNNEISEKSEIFDDQFSVERPDGSNFTLKIRSTKLEDSAMYFCASSGTGTAYYEQYFGPGTRLTVT.

The chain joins TRBV6-5 to TRBJ1-1, with D perhaps matching TRBD1 (6 bases). Germline CDR1 reads MNHEY; CDR2 reads SVGAGI. Trimming stripped 11 bases from V and 10 bases from J, with 17 bases between. The CDR3 contains 11 residues. The CDR3 loop reads CACLGPRGAFF. The CDR3 coding sequence is TGTGCCTGTCTGGGGCCCAGGGGAGCTTTCTTT.

This rearrangement joins TRBV6-5 to TRBJ2-7; perhaps TRBD1 as D (5 bases). The germline V gene encodes CDR1 MNHEY and CDR2 SVGAGI. The CDR3 loop spans 13 amino acids. With 5 bases removed from V and 7 bases from J, the gap between germline ends came to 15 bases. The DNA of the CDR3 is TGTGCCAGCAGTCTGGGGCGCGACCTGGAGCAGTACTTC. Translation gives CASSLGRDLEQYF.

CDR3 DNA: TGTGCCTGGAGTGGGACAGGAATCCAGAAAGCTTTCTTT. Translated, it gives CAWSGTGIQKAFF. The chain links TRBV30 to TRBJ1-1, with 7 nucleotides matching TRBD1. This CDR3 is built from 13 residues. V was clipped by 1 base and J by 9 bases; unmatched bases: 8. CDR1 and CDR2 (germline): GTSNPN, SVGIG (reference sequence).

This chain joins TRBV2 and TRBJ1-6, with D unresolved. CDR1 and CDR2 from the germline V gene are SNHLY and FYNNEI. Trimming removed 2 bases from V and 14 bases from J, with 13 bases in between. This CDR3 has 13 residues. CDR3 bases: TGTGCCAGCAGTGAAACGGGGTTCGAGGCCCTCCACTTT. It specifies CASSETGFEALHF.

The chain recombines TRBV7-9 with TRBJ2-7; 10 positions match TRBD1. V dropped 4 bases and J dropped 5; count of bases not matched to a gene: 5. Germline V lookup: CDR1 SEHNR, CDR2 FQNEAQ (reference sequence). The CDR3 spans 14 residues. The CDR3 DNA is TGTGCCAGCAGCTCCCCGGGACAGGGGCACGAGCAGTACTTC. Protein product: CASSSPGQGHEQYF.

The rearrangement joins TRBV6-6 to TRBJ1-5; TRBD1 matches 7 bases. This CDR3 region has 18 residues. The V gene's germline CDR1 is MNHNY and CDR2 SVGAGI (reference sequence). V was pared by 5 bases and J by 2 bases, with 15 bases of the junction left unmatched. The CDR3 is CASSPKGAPNRGNQPQHF. CDR3 nucleotides: TGTGCCAGCAGTCCCAAGGGGGCCCCAAACAGGGGCAATCAGCCCCAGCATTTT.

This sequence joins TRBV4-2 and TRBJ1-2, with 9 bases that match TRBD1. The CDR3 runs 17 residues. Germline loops: CDR1 LGHNA, CDR2 YNFKEQ. The J segment lost 2 bases and the V segment lost 5 bases, leaving 12 bases of the junction unmatched. CDR3 DNA: TGTGCCAGCAGCGGGTCGGACAGGGGCCAATTCAACTATGGCTACACCTTC. Translating gives CASSGSDRGQFNYGYTF.

The V and J genes are TRBV9 and TRBJ2-7, with D perhaps TRBD1 (7 bases). The CDR3 is 14 residues long. Germline loops: CDR1 SGDLS, CDR2 YYNGEE. V lost 4 bases and J 6 bases, leaving 17 bases between the germline ends. The CDR3 loop is CASSPGGRAAEQYF. The CDR3 region has the DNA TGTGCCAGCAGCCCAGGGGGGCGAGCTGCCGAGCAGTACTTC.

The table lists this clone with a few counts. The rearrangement joins TRBV29-1 to TRBJ2-1; no firm D call. CDR1 is SQVTM, CDR2 ANQGSEA, per germline. V dropped 8 bases and J dropped 3 bases, with 8 bases sitting between them. The CDR3 sequence is 11 residues long. The CDR3: CSSEIYNEQFF. CDR3 sequence (DNA): TGCAGCTCCGAGATCTACAATGAGCAGTTCTTC.

V usage is TRBV15 and J usage is TRBJ1-2; TRBD1 matches 12 bases. Trimming took 1 base from V and 8 from J; bases not matched to a gene: 2. Looked up from germline, CDR1 is LNHNV and CDR2 is YYDKDF (reference sequence). The CDR3 is made up of 14 amino acids. CDR3 sequence reads: CATSRGDRGPGYTF. The CDR3 coding sequence is TGTGCCACCAGCAGAGGGGACAGGGGGCCGGGCTACACCTTC.

V gene TRBV7-8 combines with J gene TRBJ1-2; D remains ambiguous. Germline V gene lookup returns CDR1 SGHVS and CDR2 FQNEAQ. The CDR3 runs to 14 residues. Trimming took 2 bases from V and 2 from J, leaving 9 bases between them. The CDR3 loop is CASSLTTFNYGYTF. CDR3 DNA: TGTGCCAGCAGCTTAACCACTTTCAACTATGGCTACACCTTC.

This clone has just a few counts. V and J are TRBV7-8 and TRBJ1-4; 7 bases fit TRBD1. Losses at the gene ends were 5 bases for V and 14 bases for J; bases not matched to a gene: 11. Germline V gene sequence: CDR1 SGHVS, CDR2 FQNEAQ. This CDR3 is 13 amino acids long. The CDR3 here is CASSRSGQLGLFF. CDR3 DNA: TGTGCCAGCAGCCGGTCGGGACAGCTCGGCCTGTTTTTT. Full variable domain (remainder filled in from reference TRBV7-8 and TRBJ1-4): GAGVSQSPRYKVAKRGQDVALRCDPISGHVSLFWYQQALGQGPEFLTYFQNEAQLDKSGLPSDRFFAERPEGSVSTLKIQRTQQEDSAVYLCASSRSGQLGLFFGSGTQLSVL.

This clone was observed a handful of times. This chain links TRBV4-2 with TRBJ2-7; D might be TRBD2 (6 bases). The CDR3 runs 16 residues. Germline V lookup: CDR1 LGHNA, CDR2 YNFKEQ. V shed 0 bases and J shed 7 bases, with 19 bases lying between them. CDR3 loop: CASSQDKASDRREQYF. DNA for the CDR3: TGTGCCAGCAGCCAAGATAAGGCTAGCGACCGTCGGGAGCAGTACTTC.

The chain uses TRBV27 and TRBJ2-3, with TRBD1 identical over 8 bases. The germline gives CDR1 MNHEY, CDR2 SMNVEV (reference sequence). J gave up 2 bases and V 6 bases, and 10 bases lay outside the gene matches. This CDR3 has 16 residues. CDR3 nucleotide sequence: TGTGCCAGCAGACTATTGGGACAGGCCTACACAGATACGCAGTATTTT. The encoded protein is CASRLLGQAYTDTQYF.

This clone was seen a handful of times. This rearrangement joins TRBV10-2 to TRBJ1-6; D perhaps matches TRBD1 (5 bases). This CDR3 spans 15 amino acids. Germline values: CDR1 WSHSY, CDR2 SAAADI. Trimming cost V 8 bases and J 11 bases, with 22 bases left between them. The CDR3 is CASCGHGGVGTPLHF. In DNA, the CDR3 is TGCGCCAGCTGCGGCCACGGGGGAGTCGGGACACCCCTCCACTTT.

The chain carries TRBV3-1 (or the pseudogene TRBV3-2) and TRBJ2-7; D unclear. V lost 0 bases to trimming and J lost 3 bases, with 9 bases between them. This CDR3 comprises 14 residues. The germline CDR1 and CDR2 sequences are LGHDT and YNNKEL (reference sequence). CDR3 DNA: TGTGCCAGCAGCCAAGATACGAACAGCTACGAGCAGTACTTC. Encoded protein: CASSQDTNSYEQYF.